These 2 T cell receptor beta chains were sequenced from one sample in a study of T cell repertoires in cytomegalovirus infection. TCRdb reprocessed the reads with MiXCR, giving one entry per CDR3 protein. Counted here are 400,000 to 600,000 distinct CDR3 sequences, under 55% occurring once; the ten biggest clones make up about 39%. Their target antigens are unknown. This specimen was cultured PBMCs, taken from culture after CMV antigen stimulation. These receptors all come from a human donor in good health (CMV status not recorded). Some clones in this sample may be carry-over from other donors' samples.

The J gene is TRBJ2-1, the V gene TRBV6-1; 10 nucleotides line up with TRBD2. This CDR3 contains 16 residues. Germline V gene sequence: CDR1 MNHNS, CDR2 SASEGT. After removal of 6 bases from V and 8 bases from J, the junction contained 13 bases not matched to a gene. For the CDR3, the DNA is TGTGCCAGCAGCATCAATCCGGGACTAGCGTTCTATGAGCAGTTCTTC. Amino acids: CASSINPGLAFYEQFF.

The rearrangement links TRBV12-3 or TRBV12-4 to TRBJ2-1; no clear D. The germline V and J ends were trimmed by 1 base and 9 bases, with 4 bases remaining between them. The CDR3 extends over 11 amino acids. In DNA form, the CDR3 reads TGTGCCAGCAGTTTAGGTATTGAGCAGTTCTTC. Translating gives CASSLGIEQFF.